Listed here are 28 T cell receptor beta chains from one sample, sequenced in a study of PD-1 blockade in mismatch repair-deficient tumors. The assay was immunoSEQ multiplex PCR, and TCRdb's table has in-frame clones only and misses some. The table records roughly 130,000 clones, roughly 90% of them present only once. The source was peripheral blood, collected approximately 72 weeks after starting pembrolizumab. These receptors were taken from an adult with mismatch repair-deficient cancer.

This chain uses TRBV15 with TRBJ2-2, with D tentatively TRBD2 (6 bases). Germline V gene lookup returns CDR1 LNHNV and CDR2 YYDKDF (reference sequence). The V end was cut by 9 bases, the J end by 2 bases, with 22 bases between. The CDR3 is made up of 17 amino acids. DNA for the CDR3: TGTGCCACGCGGGGTGACAAGGCCGGGAGAAACACCGGGGAGCTGTTTTTT. It specifies CATRGDKAGRNTGELFF.

The V call is TRBV2, the J call TRBJ2-3; TRBD2 aligns across 7 bases. CDR1 and CDR2 (germline): SNHLY, FYNNEI. The CDR3 is 14 amino acids. V shed 6 bases and J 2 bases; nucleotides not matched to a gene: 5. The CDR3 region has the DNA TGTGCCAGCAGCATGACTAGCCTCACAGATACGCAGTATTTT. Its protein product is CASSMTSLTDTQYF.

The V and J genes are TRBV10-3 and TRBJ2-6; 11 bases align to TRBD2. The trim removed 2 bases at V and 0 bases at J, leaving 21 bases unmatched. The CDR3 covers 24 residues. CDR1 is ENHRY, CDR2 SYGVKD, per germline. CDR3 sequence: CAISERGDGTITSGSFSGANVLTF. The CDR3 bases are TGTGCCATCAGTGAGCGGGGGGACGGAACCATTACTAGCGGGAGTTTCTCTGGGGCCAACGTCCTGACTTTC.

V usage is TRBV29-1 and J usage is TRBJ2-1; possibly TRBD1 or TRBD2 for D (5 bases each). The V gene's germline CDR1 is SQVTM and CDR2 ANQGSEA. CDR3 length equals 12 residues. Trimming removed 8 bases at V and 5 bases at J, with 13 bases between. The CDR3 spells CSFRDRDNEQFF. The CDR3 DNA reads TGCAGCTTCCGGGACCGCGACAATGAGCAGTTCTTC.

The chain links TRBV5-1 to TRBJ2-3, with TRBD2 as a possible D gene (5 bases). V gave up 0 bases and J gave up 5 bases, with 10 bases separating them. This CDR3 region has 14 residues. Germline V lookup: CDR1 SGHRS, CDR2 YFSETQ. The CDR3 spells CASSLELAGDTQYF. DNA for the CDR3: TGCGCCAGCAGCTTGGAGCTAGCAGGAGATACGCAGTATTTT.

This clone was counted only a few times. The chain couples TRBV4-1 to TRBJ1-1; possible D gene TRBD1, 5 bases. There are 14 residues in the CDR3. CDR1 is MGHRA and CDR2 is YSYEKL in the germline V gene. Trimming left V 4 bases short and J 5 bases short, with 14 bases between. The chain's CDR3 is CASSRARGKTEAFF. CDR3 bases: TGCGCCAGCAGCCGGGCGCGGGGCAAAACTGAAGCTTTCTTT.

The chain links TRBV19 to TRBJ2-7; TRBD2 aligns across 11 bases. V lost 5 bases to trimming and J lost 6 bases; unmatched junction nucleotides: 9. The CDR3 contains 15 residues. Germline V gene data show CDR1 as LNHDA and CDR2 as SQIVND (reference sequence). The DNA for the CDR3 is TGTGCCAGTAGTCCCAGCACTAGCGGGAGTCGCGAGCAGTACTTC. As protein: CASSPSTSGSREQYF.

The chain links TRBV25-1 to TRBJ2-7, with TRBD2 as a possible D gene (6 bases). Germline V lookup: CDR1 MGHDK, CDR2 SYGVNS. The CDR3 totals 14 residues. The V end lost 4 bases, the J end lost 4 bases, and 14 bases lay between the germline ends. CDR3 protein: CASSGDGSGYEQYF. The DNA for the CDR3 is TGTGCCAGCAGTGGGGACGGGAGTGGATACGAGCAGTACTTC.

The CDR3 sequence is CASSQALTVTNYGYTF. CDR3 in DNA: TGCGCCAGCAGCCAAGCGCTGACAGTTACTAACTATGGCTACACCTTC. V usage is TRBV4-1 and J usage is TRBJ1-2, with D tentatively TRBD1 (5 bases). Between the trimmed V and J ends, which lost 1 base and 0 bases, there was a span of 12 bases. Germline V gene sequence: CDR1 MGHRA, CDR2 YSYEKL. The CDR3 spans 16 residues.

This chain joins TRBV30 and TRBJ2-3; no firm D call. Trimming stripped 4 bases from V and 3 bases from J, with 14 bases between. The CDR3 is 14 residues long. Germline V gene lookup returns CDR1 GTSNPN and CDR2 SVGIG (reference sequence). The CDR3 DNA reads as TGTGCCTGGACCGCCCGGGCGCCTACAGATACGCAGTATTTT. It specifies CAWTARAPTDTQYF.

The chain is built from TRBV16 and TRBJ1-3; a possible D gene is TRBD1 (5 bases). There are 16 residues in the CDR3. V was pared by 3 bases and J by 0 bases, with 12 bases between. Germline loops: CDR1 KGHSY, CDR2 FQNENV. CDR3 in DNA: TGTGCCAGCAGCCATCCGGGACTGAGCTCTGGAAACACCATATATTTT. Translation: CASSHPGLSSGNTIYF.

The V call is TRBV11-1, the J call TRBJ2-1; perhaps TRBD2 as D (5 bases). Germline values: CDR1 SGHAT, CDR2 FQDESV (reference sequence). The CDR3 totals 15 residues. Trimming shortened V by 6 bases and J by 1 base, and 13 bases separated the two germline ends. CDR3 residues: CASSSWTESYNEQFF. In nucleotides, the CDR3 is TGTGCCAGCAGTTCCTGGACTGAGTCCTACAATGAGCAGTTCTTC. The variable domain in full, completed from reference TRBV11-1 and TRBJ2-1, reads EAEVAQSPRYKITEKSQAVAFWCDPISGHATLYWYRQILGQGPELLVQFQDESVVDDSQLPKDRFSAERLKGVDSTLKIQPAELGDSAMYLCASSSWTESYNEQFFGPGTRLTVL.

V is TRBV5-1 and J is TRBJ2-1, with a weak D call TRBD2 (6 bases). The CDR3 sequence is 14 residues long. CDR1 and CDR2 from the germline V gene are SGHRS and YFSETQ. Trimming removed 4 bases at V and 8 bases at J, with 16 bases between. The CDR3 bases are TGCGCCAGCAGCGAACCCCAGCGGGTGGATGAGCAGTTCTTC. It yields the protein CASSEPQRVDEQFF.

This chain uses TRBV27 with TRBJ2-3; no definite D call. This CDR3 has 11 amino acids. Trimming removed 7 bases from V and 5 bases from J, with 7 bases in between. Germline lookup yields CDR1 MNHEY and CDR2 SMNVEV (reference sequence). CDR3 DNA sequence: TGTGCCAGCACCTTGGGAGATACGCAGTATTTT. Translating gives CASTLGDTQYF.

The chain joins TRBV9 to TRBJ2-2; no clear D gene. V was shortened by 0 bases and J by 6 bases, with 15 bases between the two germline ends. Germline assignment: CDR1 SGDLS and CDR2 YYNGEE. This CDR3 comprises 16 residues. In DNA form, the CDR3 reads TGTGCCAGCAGCGTAGATACGGTTGTGGTCTCCGGGGAGCTGTTTTTT. Translation: CASSVDTVVVSGELFF.

Note on this clone: This same CDR3 is encoded by further DNA sequences in the sample. The chain links TRBV5-6 to TRBJ2-3; D uncertain. This CDR3 spans 14 amino acids. Germline V gene lookup returns CDR1 SGHDT and CDR2 YYEEEE. Deletions cut 0 bases from V and 3 bases from J, with 8 bases between. The CDR3 bases are TGTGCCAGCAGCTTGGCCGGCTATACAGATACGCAGTATTTT. The encoded protein is CASSLAGYTDTQYF.

The gene calls are TRBV13 and TRBJ2-5; maybe TRBD1 (5 bases). The germline CDR1 and CDR2 sequences are PRHDT and FYEKMQ (reference sequence). CDR3 length equals 16 residues. The V and J ends lost 4 bases and 3 bases respectively, with 18 bases between them. Here the CDR3 DNA reads TGTGCCAGCAGCTATCCATCCCAGGGATCGGAAGAGACCCAGTACTTC. Its protein is CASSYPSQGSEETQYF.

DNA of the CDR3: TGTGCAAGTCGCTCAATACAGGGGGCAGACTACGAGCAGTACTTC. As protein: CASRSIQGADYEQYF. The gene calls are TRBV12-2 and TRBJ2-7; the D call of TRBD1 is as the table states it, not checked on the DNA. TRBV12-2 is a documented pseudogene. CDR3 length: 15 amino acids.

V is TRBV5-1 and J is TRBJ2-7, with D perhaps being TRBD1 or TRBD2 (6 bases each). Deletions cut 4 bases from V and 6 bases from J, with 20 bases between. The CDR3 is 15 residues long. Per the germline V gene, CDR1 is SGHRS and CDR2 is YFSETQ. CDR3 bases: TGCGCCAGCAGCATTCAACAGGGACGGCGGGGCGAGCAGTACTTC. Translated, it gives CASSIQQGRRGEQYF.

The chain employs TRBV28 and TRBJ2-1, with TRBD2 matching 9 bases. Germline V gene data show CDR1 as MDHEN and CDR2 as SYDVKM. The J segment lost 0 bases and the V segment lost 8 bases, leaving 5 bases of the junction unmatched. CDR3 length equals 15 residues. The CDR3: CASSGTSTSYNEQFF. As DNA, the CDR3 is TGTGCCAGCTCCGGGACTAGCACCTCCTACAATGAGCAGTTCTTC.

The chain combines TRBV5-1 with TRBJ2-3, with 9 nucleotides matching TRBD1. Losses at the gene ends were 2 bases for V and 0 bases for J; bases not matched to a gene: 4. Germline values: CDR1 SGHRS, CDR2 YFSETQ. This CDR3 has 16 amino acids. Here the CDR3 DNA reads TGCGCCAGCAGCTTTGTACAGGGGGCTAGCACAGATACGCAGTATTTT. It encodes CASSFVQGASTDTQYF.

The J gene is TRBJ2-7, the V gene TRBV30; the D call may be TRBD1 or TRBD2 (5 bases each). V was pared by 2 bases and J by 0 bases, with 8 bases between. The CDR3 covers 13 residues. CDR1 and CDR2 (germline): GTSNPN, SVGIG (reference sequence). CDR3 nucleotides: TGTGCCTGGAGTAAGGGGAGCTCCTACGAGCAGTACTTC. Encoded protein: CAWSKGSSYEQYF.

This chain uses TRBV28 with TRBJ2-1; D is unresolved. CDR1 is MDHEN, CDR2 SYDVKM, per germline. The germline V and J ends were trimmed by 0 bases and 5 bases, with 8 bases remaining between them. This CDR3 contains 14 residues. CDR3 loop: CASSLWGDNNEQFF. Written as DNA, the CDR3 is TGTGCCAGCAGTTTATGGGGCGACAACAATGAGCAGTTCTTC.

The chain recombines TRBV27 with TRBJ2-1, with no clear D. CDR3 length equals 13 residues. Germline V gives CDR1 MNHEY, CDR2 SMNVEV (reference sequence). Trimming cost V 5 bases and J 6 bases, with 11 bases left between them. CDR3 loop: CASSPSRPNEQFF. The DNA for the CDR3 is TGTGCCAGCAGTCCCTCCCGACCCAATGAGCAGTTCTTC.

The V call is TRBV5-8, the J call TRBJ2-7; weak D call: TRBD2 (6 bases). Trimming left V 5 bases short and J 7 bases short, with 19 bases between. Germline V gene sequence: CDR1 SGHTS, CDR2 YDEGEE. The CDR3 contains 14 residues. DNA for the CDR3: TGTGCCAGCAGGACCCGGGGAGTAGCGGCAGAGCAGTACTTC. This encodes CASRTRGVAAEQYF.

The CDR3 DNA follows: TGTGCGAGAACTGGTGGGCGATCTAGCAACACAGATACGCAGTATTTT. Translating it yields CARTGGRSSNTDTQYF. This rearrangement joins TRBV10-3 to TRBJ2-3; tentative D call: TRBD2 (5 bases). This CDR3 comprises 16 residues. Germline loops: CDR1 ENHRY, CDR2 SYGVKD.

This clone was seen a few times. The germline gene is not matched at one end of the junction; a read error may be the cause. The V and J genes are TRBV27 and TRBJ2-5; no definite D call. The CDR3 is 13 residues long. From germline, CDR1 is MNHEY and CDR2 SMNVEV (reference sequence). Written as DNA, the CDR3 is TGCGCCAGCAGTTTTGGTCTTACTACGGTCCAGTACTTC. Residues: CASSFGLTTVQYF.

The gene calls are TRBV7-9 and TRBJ2-3; D gene uncertain. This CDR3 region has 14 residues. Trimming stripped 1 base from V and 5 bases from J, with 10 bases between. Germline CDR1 SEHNR, CDR2 FQNEAQ (reference sequence). The CDR3 DNA follows: TGTGCCAGCAGCTTAGGTAGCACCCAAGATACGCAGTATTTT. Translating gives CASSLGSTQDTQYF.